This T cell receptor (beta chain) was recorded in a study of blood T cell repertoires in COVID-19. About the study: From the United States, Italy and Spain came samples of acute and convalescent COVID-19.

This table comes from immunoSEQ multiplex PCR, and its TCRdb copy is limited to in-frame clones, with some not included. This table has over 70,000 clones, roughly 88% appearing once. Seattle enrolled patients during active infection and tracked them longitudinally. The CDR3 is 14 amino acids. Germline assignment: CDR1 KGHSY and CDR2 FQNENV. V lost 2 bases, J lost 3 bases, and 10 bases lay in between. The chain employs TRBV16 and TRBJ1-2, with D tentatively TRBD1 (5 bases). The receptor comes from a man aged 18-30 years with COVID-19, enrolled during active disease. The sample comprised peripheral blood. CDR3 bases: TGTGCCAGCAGCCAACTTGACAGTGACTATGGCTACACCTTC. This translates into CASSQLDSDYGYTF.